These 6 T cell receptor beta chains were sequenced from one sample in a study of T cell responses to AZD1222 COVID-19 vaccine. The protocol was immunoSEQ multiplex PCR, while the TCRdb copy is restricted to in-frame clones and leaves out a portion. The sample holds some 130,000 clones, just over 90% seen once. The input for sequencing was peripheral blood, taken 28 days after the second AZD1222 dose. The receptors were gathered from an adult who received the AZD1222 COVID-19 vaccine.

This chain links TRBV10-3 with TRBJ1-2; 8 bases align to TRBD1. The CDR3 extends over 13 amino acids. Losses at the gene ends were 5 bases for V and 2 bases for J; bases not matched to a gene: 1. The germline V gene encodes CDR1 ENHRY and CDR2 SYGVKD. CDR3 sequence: CAISRTGNYGYTF. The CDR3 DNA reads TGTGCCATCAGTCGGACAGGGAACTATGGCTACACCTTC.

The CDR3 DNA follows: TGTGCCTCCCGAACAGAGAACACTGAAGCTTTCTTT. Residues: CASRTENTEAFF. This chain connects TRBV30 to TRBJ1-1; the D is unclear. Germline-derived CDR1 and CDR2 are GTSNPN and SVGIG (reference sequence). V dropped 7 bases and J dropped 1 base, with 10 bases sitting between them. The CDR3 is 12 amino acids.

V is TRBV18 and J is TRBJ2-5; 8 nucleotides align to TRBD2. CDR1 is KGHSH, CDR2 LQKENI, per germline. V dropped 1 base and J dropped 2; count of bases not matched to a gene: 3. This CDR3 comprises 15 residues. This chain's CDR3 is CASSPRGTRQETQYF. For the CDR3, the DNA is TGTGCCAGCTCACCACGAGGGACTAGACAAGAGACCCAGTACTTC.

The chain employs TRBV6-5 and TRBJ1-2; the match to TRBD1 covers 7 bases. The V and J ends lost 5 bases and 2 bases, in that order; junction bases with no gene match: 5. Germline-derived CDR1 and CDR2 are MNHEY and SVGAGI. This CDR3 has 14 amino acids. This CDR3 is CASSPPDRNYGYTF. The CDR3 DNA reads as TGTGCCAGCAGTCCCCCGGACAGGAACTATGGCTACACCTTC.

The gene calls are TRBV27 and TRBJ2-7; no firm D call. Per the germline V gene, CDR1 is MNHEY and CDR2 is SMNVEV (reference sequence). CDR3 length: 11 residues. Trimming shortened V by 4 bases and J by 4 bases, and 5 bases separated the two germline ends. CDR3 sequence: CASSSRYEQYF. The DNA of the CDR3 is TGTGCCAGCAGTTCAAGATACGAGCAGTACTTC.

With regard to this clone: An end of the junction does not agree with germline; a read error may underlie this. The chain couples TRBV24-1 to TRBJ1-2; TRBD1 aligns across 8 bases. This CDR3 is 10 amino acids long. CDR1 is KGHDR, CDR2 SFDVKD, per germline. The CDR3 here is CATSDPGQGF. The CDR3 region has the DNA TGTGCCACCAGTGATCCAGGACAGGGCTTC.